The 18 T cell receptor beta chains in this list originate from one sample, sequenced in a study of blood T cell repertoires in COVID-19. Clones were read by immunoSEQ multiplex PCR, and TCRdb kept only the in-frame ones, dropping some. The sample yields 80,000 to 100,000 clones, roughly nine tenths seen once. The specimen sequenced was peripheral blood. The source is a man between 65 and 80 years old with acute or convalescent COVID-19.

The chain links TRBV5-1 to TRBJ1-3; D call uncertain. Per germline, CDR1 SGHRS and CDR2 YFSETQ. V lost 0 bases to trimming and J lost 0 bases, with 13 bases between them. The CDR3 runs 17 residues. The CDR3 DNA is TGCGCCAGCAGCTTGGATGGTCACAGCTACTCTGGAAACACCATATATTTT. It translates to CASSLDGHSYSGNTIYF.

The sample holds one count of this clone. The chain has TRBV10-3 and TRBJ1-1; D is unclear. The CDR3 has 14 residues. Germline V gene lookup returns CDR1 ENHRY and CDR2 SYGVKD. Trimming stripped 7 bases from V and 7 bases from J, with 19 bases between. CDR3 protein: CAIKIREDRSEAFF. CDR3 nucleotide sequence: TGTGCCATCAAAATTCGCGAGGATAGGAGTGAAGCTTTCTTT.

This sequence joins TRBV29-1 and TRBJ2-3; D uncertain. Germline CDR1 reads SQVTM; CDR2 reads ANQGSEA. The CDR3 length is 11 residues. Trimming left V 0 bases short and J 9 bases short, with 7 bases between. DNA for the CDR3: TGCAGCGTTGAAGATCTCCCCACGCAGTATTTT. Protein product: CSVEDLPTQYF.

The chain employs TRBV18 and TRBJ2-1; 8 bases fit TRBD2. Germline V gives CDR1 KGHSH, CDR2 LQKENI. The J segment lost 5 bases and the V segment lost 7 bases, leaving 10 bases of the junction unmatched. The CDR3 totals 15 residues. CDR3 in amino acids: CASFLTSEVDNEQFF. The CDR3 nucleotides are TGTGCCAGCTTCCTGACTAGCGAGGTCGACAATGAGCAGTTCTTC.

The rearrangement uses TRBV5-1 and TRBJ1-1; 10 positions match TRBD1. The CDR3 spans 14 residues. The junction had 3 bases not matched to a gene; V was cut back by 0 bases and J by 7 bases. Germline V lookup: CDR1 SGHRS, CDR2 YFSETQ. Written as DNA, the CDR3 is TGCGCCAGCAGCTTGGGACAGGGGGCAGGTGAAGCTTTCTTT. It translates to CASSLGQGAGEAFF.

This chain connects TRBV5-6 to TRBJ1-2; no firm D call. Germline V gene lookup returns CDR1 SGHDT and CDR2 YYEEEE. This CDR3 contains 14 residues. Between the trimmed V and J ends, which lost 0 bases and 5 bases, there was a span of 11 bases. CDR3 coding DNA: TGTGCCAGCAGCTTGGCACAGCCAGCTTATGGCTACACCTTC. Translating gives CASSLAQPAYGYTF.

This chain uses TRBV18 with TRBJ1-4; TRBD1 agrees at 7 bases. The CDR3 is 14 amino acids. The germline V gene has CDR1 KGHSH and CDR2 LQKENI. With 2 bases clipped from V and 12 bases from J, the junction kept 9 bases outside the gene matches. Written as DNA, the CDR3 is TGTGCCAGCTCACCAGTGACAGGGCCCCAGGAACTGTTTTTT. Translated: CASSPVTGPQELFF.

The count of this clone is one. The chain's CDR3 is CASSITRVETQYF. The DNA of the CDR3 is TGTGCCAGCAGCATAACTCGGGTTGAGACCCAGTACTTC. This rearrangement joins TRBV5-4 to TRBJ2-5; no reliable D call. This CDR3 is built from 13 residues. Looked up from germline, CDR1 is SGHNT and CDR2 is YYREEE (reference sequence). V was shortened by 4 bases and J by 5 bases, with 12 bases between the two germline ends.

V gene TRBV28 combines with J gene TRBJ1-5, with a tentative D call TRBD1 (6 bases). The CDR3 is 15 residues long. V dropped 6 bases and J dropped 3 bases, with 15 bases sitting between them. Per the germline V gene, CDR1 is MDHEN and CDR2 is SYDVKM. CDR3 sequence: CASSYGTSINQPQHF. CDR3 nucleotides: TGTGCCAGCAGCTACGGGACAAGCATCAATCAGCCCCAGCATTTT.

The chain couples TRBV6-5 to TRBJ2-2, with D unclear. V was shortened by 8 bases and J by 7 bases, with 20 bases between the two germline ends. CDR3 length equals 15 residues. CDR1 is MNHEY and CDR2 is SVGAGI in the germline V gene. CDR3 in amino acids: CASAEPGRGSGELFF. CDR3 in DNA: TGTGCCAGCGCCGAACCGGGTAGAGGAAGCGGGGAGCTGTTTTTT.

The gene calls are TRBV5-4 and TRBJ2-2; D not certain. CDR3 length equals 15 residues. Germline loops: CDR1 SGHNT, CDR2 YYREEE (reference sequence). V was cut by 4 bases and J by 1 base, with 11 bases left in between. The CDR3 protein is CASSLDHGNTGELFF. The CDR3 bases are TGTGCCAGCAGCCTGGATCACGGGAACACCGGGGAGCTGTTTTTT.

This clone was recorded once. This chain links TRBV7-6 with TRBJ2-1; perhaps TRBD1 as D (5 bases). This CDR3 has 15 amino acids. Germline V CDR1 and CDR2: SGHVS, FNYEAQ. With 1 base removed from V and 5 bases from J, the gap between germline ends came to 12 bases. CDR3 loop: CASSLGQGFHNEQFF. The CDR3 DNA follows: TGTGCCAGCAGCTTAGGTCAGGGCTTTCACAATGAGCAGTTCTTC.

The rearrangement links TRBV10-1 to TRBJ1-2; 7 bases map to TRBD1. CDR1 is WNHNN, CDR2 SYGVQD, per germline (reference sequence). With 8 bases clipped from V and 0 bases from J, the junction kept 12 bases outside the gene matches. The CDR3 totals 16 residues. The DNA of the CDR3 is TGCGCCAGCCGTCACGACAGGGCTAAGGCTAACTATGGCTACACCTTC. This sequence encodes CASRHDRAKANYGYTF.

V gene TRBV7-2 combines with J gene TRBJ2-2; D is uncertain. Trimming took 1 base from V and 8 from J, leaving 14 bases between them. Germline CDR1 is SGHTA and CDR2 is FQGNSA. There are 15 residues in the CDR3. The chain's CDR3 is CASSLDYSGLGELFF. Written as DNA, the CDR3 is TGTGCCAGCAGCTTAGACTACTCCGGGTTAGGGGAGCTGTTTTTT.

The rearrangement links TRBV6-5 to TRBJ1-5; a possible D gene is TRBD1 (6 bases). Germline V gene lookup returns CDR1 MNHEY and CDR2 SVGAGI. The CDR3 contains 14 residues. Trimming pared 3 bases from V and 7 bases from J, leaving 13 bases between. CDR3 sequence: CASSYVRGGQPQHF. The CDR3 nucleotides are TGTGCCAGCAGTTATGTGAGGGGGGGCCAGCCCCAGCATTTT.

CDR3 residues: CASSPSGTTDTQYF. For the CDR3, the DNA is TGTGCCAGCTCACCCTCGGGTACCACAGATACGCAGTATTTT. This chain links TRBV18 with TRBJ2-3; D not certain. CDR3 length: 14 residues. The V end was cut by 3 bases, the J end by 2 bases, with 9 bases between. Germline V gene lookup returns CDR1 KGHSH and CDR2 LQKENI.

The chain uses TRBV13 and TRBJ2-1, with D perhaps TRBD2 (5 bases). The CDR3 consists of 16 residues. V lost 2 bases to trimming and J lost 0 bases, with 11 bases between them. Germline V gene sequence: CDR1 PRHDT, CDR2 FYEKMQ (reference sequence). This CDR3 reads CASSLKLALSYNEQFF. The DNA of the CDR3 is TGTGCCAGCAGCTTAAAGTTAGCGCTCTCCTACAATGAGCAGTTCTTC.

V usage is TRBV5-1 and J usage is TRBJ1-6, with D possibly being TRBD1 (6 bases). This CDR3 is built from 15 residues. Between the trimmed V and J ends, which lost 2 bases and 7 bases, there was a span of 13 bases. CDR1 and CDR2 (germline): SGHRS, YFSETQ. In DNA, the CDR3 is TGCGCCAGCAGCTTCGTCCGACAGGACAATTCACCCCTCCACTTT. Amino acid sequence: CASSFVRQDNSPLHF.